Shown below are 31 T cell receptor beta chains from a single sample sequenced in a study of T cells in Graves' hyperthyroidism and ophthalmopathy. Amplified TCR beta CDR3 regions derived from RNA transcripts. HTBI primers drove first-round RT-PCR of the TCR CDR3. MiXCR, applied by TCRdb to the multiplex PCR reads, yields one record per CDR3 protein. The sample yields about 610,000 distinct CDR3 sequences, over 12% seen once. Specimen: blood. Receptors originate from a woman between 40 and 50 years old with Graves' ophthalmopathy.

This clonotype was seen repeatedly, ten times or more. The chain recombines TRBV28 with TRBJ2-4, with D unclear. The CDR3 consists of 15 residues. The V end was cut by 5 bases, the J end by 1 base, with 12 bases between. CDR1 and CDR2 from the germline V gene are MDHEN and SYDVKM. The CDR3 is CASSPRRLAKNIQYF. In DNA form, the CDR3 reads TGTGCCAGCAGTCCGCGGCGACTCGCCAAAAACATTCAGTACTTC.

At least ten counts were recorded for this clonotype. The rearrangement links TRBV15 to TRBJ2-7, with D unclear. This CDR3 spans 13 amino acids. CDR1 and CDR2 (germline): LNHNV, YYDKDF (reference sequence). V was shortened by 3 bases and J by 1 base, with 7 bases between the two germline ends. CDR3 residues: CATSSAGSYEQYF. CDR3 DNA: TGTGCCACCAGCAGCGCTGGGTCCTACGAGCAGTACTTC.

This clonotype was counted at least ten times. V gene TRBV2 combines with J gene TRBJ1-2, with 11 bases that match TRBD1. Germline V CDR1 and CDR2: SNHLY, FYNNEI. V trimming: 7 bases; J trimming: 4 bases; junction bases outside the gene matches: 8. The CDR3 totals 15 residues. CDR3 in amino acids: CASTPGTGGPYGYTF. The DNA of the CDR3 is TGTGCCAGCACCCCTGGGACAGGGGGGCCCTATGGCTACACCTTC.

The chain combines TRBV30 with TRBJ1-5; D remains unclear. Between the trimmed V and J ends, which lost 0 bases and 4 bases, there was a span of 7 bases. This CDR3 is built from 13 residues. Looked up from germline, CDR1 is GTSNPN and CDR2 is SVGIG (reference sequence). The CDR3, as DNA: TGTGCCTGGAGTGTACGGCTAAATCAGCCCCAGCATTTT. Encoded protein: CAWSVRLNQPQHF.

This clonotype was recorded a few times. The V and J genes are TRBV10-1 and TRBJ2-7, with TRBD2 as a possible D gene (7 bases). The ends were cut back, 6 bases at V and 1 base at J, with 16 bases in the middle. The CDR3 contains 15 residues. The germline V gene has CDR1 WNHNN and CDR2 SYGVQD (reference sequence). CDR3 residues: CASSHHGGLSYEQYF. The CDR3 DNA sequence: TGCGCCAGCAGCCACCACGGGGGGCTATCCTACGAGCAGTACTTC.

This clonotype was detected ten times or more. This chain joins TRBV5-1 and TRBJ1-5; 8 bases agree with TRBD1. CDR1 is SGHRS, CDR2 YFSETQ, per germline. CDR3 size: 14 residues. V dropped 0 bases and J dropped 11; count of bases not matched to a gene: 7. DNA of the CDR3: TGCGCCAGCAGCTTGGAGACAGGGGATAAGTCCCAGCATTTT. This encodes CASSLETGDKSQHF.

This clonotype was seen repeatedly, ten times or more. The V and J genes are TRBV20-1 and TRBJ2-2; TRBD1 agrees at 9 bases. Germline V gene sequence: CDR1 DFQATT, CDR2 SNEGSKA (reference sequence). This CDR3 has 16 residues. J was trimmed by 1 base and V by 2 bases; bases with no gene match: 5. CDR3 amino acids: CSARPAGQGNTGELFF. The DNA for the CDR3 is TGCAGTGCTAGACCGGCGGGACAGGGGAACACCGGGGAGCTGTTTTTT.

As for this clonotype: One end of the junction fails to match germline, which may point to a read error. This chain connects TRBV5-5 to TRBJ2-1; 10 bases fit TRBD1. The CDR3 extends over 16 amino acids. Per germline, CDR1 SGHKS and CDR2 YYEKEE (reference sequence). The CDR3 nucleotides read TGTGCCAGCGGCTTGTCTGGGACAGGGGTTTTCGGGGAGCAGTTCTTC. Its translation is CASGLSGTGVFGEQFF.

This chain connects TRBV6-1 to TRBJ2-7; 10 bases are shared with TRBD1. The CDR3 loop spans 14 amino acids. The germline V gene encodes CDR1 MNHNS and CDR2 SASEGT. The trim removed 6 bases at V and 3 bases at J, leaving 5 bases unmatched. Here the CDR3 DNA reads TGTGCCAGCAGGCTCCGGGACAGGGGCTACGAGCAGTACTTC. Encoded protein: CASRLRDRGYEQYF.

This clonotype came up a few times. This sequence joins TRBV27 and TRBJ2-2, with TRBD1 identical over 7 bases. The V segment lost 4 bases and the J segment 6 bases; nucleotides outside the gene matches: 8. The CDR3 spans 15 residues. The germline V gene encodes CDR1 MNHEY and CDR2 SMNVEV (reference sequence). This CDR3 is CASSSTGANPGELFF. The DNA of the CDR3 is TGTGCCAGCAGTTCAACAGGGGCCAACCCCGGGGAGCTGTTTTTT.

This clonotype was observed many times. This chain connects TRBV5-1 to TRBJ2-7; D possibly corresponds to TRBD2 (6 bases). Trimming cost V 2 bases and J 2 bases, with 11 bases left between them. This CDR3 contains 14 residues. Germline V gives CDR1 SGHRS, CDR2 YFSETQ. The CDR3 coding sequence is TGCGCCAGCAGCTTTTTAACGGGAGCCTACGAGCAGTACTTC. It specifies CASSFLTGAYEQYF.

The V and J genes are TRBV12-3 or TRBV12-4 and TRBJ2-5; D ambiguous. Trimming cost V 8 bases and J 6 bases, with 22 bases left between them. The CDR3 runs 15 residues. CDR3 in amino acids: CASGTTDEGRKTQYF. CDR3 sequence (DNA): TGTGCCAGCGGAACCACCGACGAAGGGCGGAAGACCCAGTACTTC.

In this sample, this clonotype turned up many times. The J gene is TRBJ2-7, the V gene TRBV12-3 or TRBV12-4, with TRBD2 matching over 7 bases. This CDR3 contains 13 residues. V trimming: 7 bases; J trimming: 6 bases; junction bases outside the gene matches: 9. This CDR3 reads CASTKSGISEQYF. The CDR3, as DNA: TGTGCCAGCACTAAAAGCGGGATCAGCGAGCAGTACTTC.

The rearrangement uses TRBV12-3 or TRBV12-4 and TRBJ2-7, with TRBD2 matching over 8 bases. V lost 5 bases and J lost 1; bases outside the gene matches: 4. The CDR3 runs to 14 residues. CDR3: CASSRGRTSYEQYF. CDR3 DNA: TGTGCCAGCAGTCGCGGGAGGACTTCCTACGAGCAGTACTTC.

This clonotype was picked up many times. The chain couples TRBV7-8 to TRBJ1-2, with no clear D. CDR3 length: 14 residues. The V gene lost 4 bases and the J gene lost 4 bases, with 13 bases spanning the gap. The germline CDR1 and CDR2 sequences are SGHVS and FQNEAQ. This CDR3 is CASSSLGRIYGYTF. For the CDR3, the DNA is TGTGCCAGCAGCTCATTGGGCAGGATCTATGGCTACACCTTC. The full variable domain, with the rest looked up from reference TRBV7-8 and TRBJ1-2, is GAGVSQSPRYKVAKRGQDVALRCDPISGHVSLFWYQQALGQGPEFLTYFQNEAQLDKSGLPSDRFFAERPEGSVSTLKIQRTQQEDSAVYLCASSSLGRIYGYTFGSGTRLTVV.

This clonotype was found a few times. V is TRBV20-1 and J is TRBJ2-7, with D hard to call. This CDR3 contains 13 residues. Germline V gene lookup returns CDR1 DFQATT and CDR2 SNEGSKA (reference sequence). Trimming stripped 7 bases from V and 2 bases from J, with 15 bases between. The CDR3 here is CSDYDFRAYEQYF. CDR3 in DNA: TGCAGTGATTACGACTTTAGGGCCTACGAGCAGTACTTC.

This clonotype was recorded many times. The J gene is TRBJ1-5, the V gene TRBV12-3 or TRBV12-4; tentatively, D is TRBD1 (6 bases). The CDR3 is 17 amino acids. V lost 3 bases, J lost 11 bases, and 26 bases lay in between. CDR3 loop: CASSLLGAVEGVGAQHF. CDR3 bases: TGTGCCAGCAGTTTGTTGGGGGCGGTGGAAGGTGTTGGGGCCCAGCATTTT.

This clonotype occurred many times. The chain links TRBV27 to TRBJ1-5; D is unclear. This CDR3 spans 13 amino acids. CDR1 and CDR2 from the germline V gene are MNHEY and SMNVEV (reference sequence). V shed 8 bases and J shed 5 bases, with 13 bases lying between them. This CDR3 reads CASARESYQPQHF. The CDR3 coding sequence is TGTGCCAGCGCCCGAGAGTCCTATCAGCCCCAGCATTTT.

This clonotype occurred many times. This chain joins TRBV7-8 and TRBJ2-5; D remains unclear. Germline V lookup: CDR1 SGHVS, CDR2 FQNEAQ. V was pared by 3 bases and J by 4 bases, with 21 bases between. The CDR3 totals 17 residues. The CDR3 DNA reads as TGTGCCAGCAGCTTTCTCCAAAACCGACGACCCGCAGAGACCCAGTACTTC. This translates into CASSFLQNRRPAETQYF. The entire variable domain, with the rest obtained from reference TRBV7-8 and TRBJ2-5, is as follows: GAGVSQSPRYKVAKRGQDVALRCDPISGHVSLFWYQQALGQGPEFLTYFQNEAQLDKSGLPSDRFFAERPEGSVSTLKIQRTQQEDSAVYLCASSFLQNRRPAETQYFGPGTRLLVL.

The CDR3 DNA sequence: TGTGCCAGCACCAGTGGAGGTCGGTATGGCTACACCTTC. Protein product: CASTSGGRYGYTF. The chain uses TRBV25-1 and TRBJ1-2, with D uncertain. This CDR3 is built from 13 residues. Trimming removed 7 bases from V and 5 bases from J, with 14 bases in between. Germline-derived CDR1 and CDR2 are MGHDK and SYGVNS.

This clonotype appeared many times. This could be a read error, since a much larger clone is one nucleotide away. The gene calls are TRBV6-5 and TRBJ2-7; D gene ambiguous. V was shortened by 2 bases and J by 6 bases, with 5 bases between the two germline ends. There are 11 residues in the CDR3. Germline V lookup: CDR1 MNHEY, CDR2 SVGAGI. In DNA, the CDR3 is TGTGCCAGCAGTTACGGGTTCGAGCAGTACTTC. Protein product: CASSYGFEQYF.

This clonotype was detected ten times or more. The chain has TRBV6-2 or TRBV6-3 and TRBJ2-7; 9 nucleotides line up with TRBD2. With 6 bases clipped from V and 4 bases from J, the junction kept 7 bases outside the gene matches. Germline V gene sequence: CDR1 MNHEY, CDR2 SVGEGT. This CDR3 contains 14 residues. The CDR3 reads CASSGSGSRYEQYF. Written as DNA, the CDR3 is TGTGCCAGCAGCGGTAGCGGGAGTAGATACGAGCAGTACTTC.

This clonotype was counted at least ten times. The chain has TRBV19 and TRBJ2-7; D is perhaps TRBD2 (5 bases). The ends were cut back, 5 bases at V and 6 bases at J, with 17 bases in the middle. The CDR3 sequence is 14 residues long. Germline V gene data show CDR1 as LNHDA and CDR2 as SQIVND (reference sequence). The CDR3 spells CASSSAFLAGEQYF. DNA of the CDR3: TGTGCCAGTAGTTCCGCCTTTCTTGCGGGCGAGCAGTACTTC.

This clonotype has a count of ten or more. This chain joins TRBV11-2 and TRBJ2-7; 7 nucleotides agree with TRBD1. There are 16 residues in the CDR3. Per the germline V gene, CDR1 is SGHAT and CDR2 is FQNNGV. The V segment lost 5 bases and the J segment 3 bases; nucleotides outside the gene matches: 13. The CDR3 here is CASSPQEYRGSYEQYF. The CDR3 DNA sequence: TGTGCCAGCAGCCCCCAAGAGTACAGGGGTAGCTACGAGCAGTACTTC.

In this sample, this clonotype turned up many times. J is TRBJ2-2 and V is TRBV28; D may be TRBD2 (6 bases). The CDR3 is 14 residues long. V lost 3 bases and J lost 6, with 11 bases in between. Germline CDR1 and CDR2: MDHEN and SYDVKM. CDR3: CASSFGGVSGELFF. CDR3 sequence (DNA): TGTGCCAGCAGTTTTGGCGGGGTTTCCGGGGAGCTGTTTTTT.

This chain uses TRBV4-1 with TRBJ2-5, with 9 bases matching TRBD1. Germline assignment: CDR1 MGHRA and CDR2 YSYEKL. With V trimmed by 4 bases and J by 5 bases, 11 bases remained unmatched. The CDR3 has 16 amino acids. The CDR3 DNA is TGCGCCAGCAGCCTCGCTGGGACAGGGTTTTGGGAGACCCAGTACTTC. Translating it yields CASSLAGTGFWETQYF.

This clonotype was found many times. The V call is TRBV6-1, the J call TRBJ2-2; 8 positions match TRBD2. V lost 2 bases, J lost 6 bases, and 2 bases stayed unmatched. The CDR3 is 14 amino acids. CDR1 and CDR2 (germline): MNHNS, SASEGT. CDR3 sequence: CASSEIAGPGELFF. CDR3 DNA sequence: TGTGCCAGCAGTGAAATAGCGGGGCCCGGGGAGCTGTTTTTT.

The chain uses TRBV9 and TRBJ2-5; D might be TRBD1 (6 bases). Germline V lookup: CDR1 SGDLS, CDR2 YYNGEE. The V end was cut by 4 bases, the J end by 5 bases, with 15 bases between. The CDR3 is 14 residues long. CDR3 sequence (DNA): TGTGCCAGCAGCCTTACAGGGTTTGAGGAGACCCAGTACTTC. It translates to CASSLTGFEETQYF.

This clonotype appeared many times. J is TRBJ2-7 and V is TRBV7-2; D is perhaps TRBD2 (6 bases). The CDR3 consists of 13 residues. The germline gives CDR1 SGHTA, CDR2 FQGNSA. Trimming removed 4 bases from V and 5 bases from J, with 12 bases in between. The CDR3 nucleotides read TGTGCCAGCAGCTCGAACCGGGAGAACGAGCAGTACTTC. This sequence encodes CASSSNRENEQYF.

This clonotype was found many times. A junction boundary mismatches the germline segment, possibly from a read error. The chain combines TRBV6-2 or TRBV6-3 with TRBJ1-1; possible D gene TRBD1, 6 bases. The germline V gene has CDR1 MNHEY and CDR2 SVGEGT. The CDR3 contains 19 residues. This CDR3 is CASSYSPAGGSSIDTKAFF. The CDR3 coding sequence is TGTGCCAGCAGTTACTCTCCGGCGGGGGGCTCATCAATTGACACTAAAGCTTTCTTT.

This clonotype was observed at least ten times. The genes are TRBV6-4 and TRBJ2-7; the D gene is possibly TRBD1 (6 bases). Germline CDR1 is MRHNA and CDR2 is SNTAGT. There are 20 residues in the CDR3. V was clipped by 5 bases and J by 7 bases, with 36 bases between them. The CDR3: CASSRQTGSPPRSGSREQYF. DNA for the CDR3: TGTGCCAGCAGTCGACAAACAGGGAGTCCCCCCAGGAGTGGGTCGAGGGAGCAGTACTTC.